Given below is one TCR beta chain in context. No cognate antigen has been identified for it. One base away there is no much larger clone; base qualities are not given. The V end gives up 9 bases and the J end 4 bases, leaving 11 bases in the junction not matched to a gene. The CDR3 numbers 14 residues from cysteine through phenylalanine. This entry keeps only the CDR3 DNA: 42 bases, framed from base 1. Sequences MNHNS (CDR1) and SASEGT (CDR2) are obtained from the germline V gene. This record comes from a study of shared clonotypes between healthy human individuals (dated by TCRdb to between 2020 and 2021). Some background on the complete study: The cohort comprised a couple of women and a few men aged 18 to 49 years. For each donor, CD4 naive and CD4 memory were each given three plates, CD8 naive was given two plates, and CD8 memory was given one plate. The study deeply sequenced blood TCR repertoires of five healthy adults to estimate repertoire size and the extent of clonotype sharing between individuals. Libraries were prepared and TCR repertoires were sequenced by different laboratories using diverse techniques, in order to increase sequencing depth and limit assay-specific biases. Per donor, leukapheresis produced somewhere between about 0.9 and 9.5 billion PBMCs. Overall study results and their limits: Compared with non-shared clonotypes, the clonotypes found in all four sorted-subset donors had higher generation probabilities. Pairwise subsampling indicated that sequencing depth was expected to affect the degree of clonotype sharing among donors. Naive subsets generally had larger estimated clonotype richness than memory subsets did. Sharing across four donors was observed for 4.5% to 6.5% of naive CD4, over 3% of naive CD8, 2% to 2.5% of memory CD4, and roughly 0.43% of memory CD8 clonotypes. Sampling was restricted to blood, and TCR repertoires in tissue are likely to differ from TCR repertoires in blood. Even with the large sequencing depth, rarefaction of the sorted-subset datasets indicated that sequencing was incomplete. The genetic and exposure-history diversity represented was limited by the small number of donors.

Donors were healthy HIV-negative adults with no recently reported acute infections or vaccinations. Every donor was a Caucasian adult living in Nashville, Tennessee, USA. CD4+ T cells were enriched by magnetic negative selection; naive cells were then positively selected on CD45RA, and the negative fraction formed the memory subset. After blood collection by leukapheresis, PBMCs were isolated using Ficoll-Histopaque density gradient centrifugation and then cryopreserved in the vapor phase of liquid nitrogen. Analytical flow cytometry was used to check the purity and quantity of each magnetically sorted T cell population. Genomic DNA was isolated from each sorted fraction and quantified by UV absorbance on a Nanodrop 2000c. TCR CDR3 regions were amplified from genomic DNA by multiplex PCR using the deep immunoSEQ assay. Genomic DNA extracted from each cell subset was distributed evenly over all wells of several immunoSEQ 96-well plates, and each plate served as one replicate. For sorted subsets, each replicate PCR was loaded with 200 ng genomic DNA, equivalent to 32,000 or so T cell genomes. The purified libraries were quantified using a Qubit 3.0 fluorometer, sized with a Bioanalyzer 2100, and then quantified again using the KAPA Library Quantification kit. Every immunoSEQ 96-well plate was sequenced on a separate single-read 150-cycle Illumina NextSeq 550 flow cell. The study's processing was this. Because the immunoSEQ output included only junctional sequences and no quality scores, the filtering could not be the same as the filtering used for full-length reads. Sequences were annotated with PyIR, a Python wrapper for IgBLAST v1.9, using IMGT germline references to assign V/J genes and CDR3. Any read was removed if the V/J assignment was weak (E-value above 1e-6), the CDR3 was missing, or the read contained stop codons, out-of-frame junctions, or ambiguous translated residues. V3J clonotypes were defined as sequences sharing the same inferred V gene, J gene, and CDR3 amino acid sequence. The percentage overlap between two repertoires was calculated by dividing the number of shared unique clonotypes by the size of the smaller repertoire. Richness of each repertoire was evaluated using RTK rarefaction, the Chao1 estimator, and Recon v2.1 estimates of unobserved clonotypes. Generation probabilities for all TCRbeta clonotypes obtained by the gDNA method from a handful of donors were computed using OLGA. In its TCRdb copy, this immuneACCESS table keeps in-frame sequences only and misses some clones. Where compared with another copy, unresolved V genes explain less than half of these, and the others have no known cause. For V, J and clone size, that table is used; D and trimming come from the DNA. Counted in this sample were about 2.3 million clones; 85% to 95% of them appeared once. The ten largest clones represent about 0.36% of the sample.

The clonotype originates from a man aged 18 to 29 in good health. Some clones in this sample may be carry-over from other donors' samples. Material: naive CD4+ T cells from PBMCs. The cell subset or site label for this specimen denotes: CD45RA+ positively selected. The chain is encoded by TRBV6-1 joined to TRBJ2-7; 8 bases in the junction line up with TRBD2. The CDR3 loop reads CASVVAGRPYEQYF. The nucleotide sequence is given as TGTGCCAGTGTCGTAGCGGGACGCCCTTACGAGCAGTACTTC.